Shown below are 21 T cell receptor beta chains from a single sample sequenced in a study of T cell repertoires in cytomegalovirus infection. TCRdb redid the calling of the reads with MiXCR, one entry per CDR3 protein. The sample records 250,000 or so distinct CDR3 sequences, approximately 17% being singletons. Sequenced: CD8+ T cells from PBMCs. These receptors were taken from a human donor in good health (CMV status not recorded). Some clones in this sample may be carry-over from other donors' samples.

At least ten counts were recorded for this clonotype. This chain connects TRBV6-1 to TRBJ2-3; tentative D call: TRBD2 (6 bases). V was cut by 5 bases and J by 4 bases, with 22 bases left in between. This CDR3 is 17 amino acids long. Germline assignment: CDR1 MNHNS and CDR2 SASEGT. CDR3 nucleotides: TGTGCCAGCAGTCCTGTTAAGATATGGCCGGGGGCAGATACGCAGTATTTT. This sequence encodes CASSPVKIWPGADTQYF.

The rearrangement links TRBV10-3 to TRBJ1-6; 9 bases are shared with TRBD1. The CDR3 is made up of 17 amino acids. The trim removed 0 bases at V and 3 bases at J, leaving 3 bases unmatched. Germline CDR1 ENHRY, CDR2 SYGVKD. CDR3 in DNA: TGTGCCATCAGTGAGTCGGACAGGGGCGTCTATAATTCACCCCTCCACTTT. Its translation: CAISESDRGVYNSPLHF.

The table lists this clonotype with many counts. V usage is TRBV7-2 and J usage is TRBJ1-5; tentative D call: TRBD1 (6 bases). CDR3 length: 16 amino acids. V was trimmed by 1 base and J by 3 bases, leaving 13 bases between them. From germline, CDR1 is SGHTA and CDR2 FQGNSA. This CDR3 reads CASSLVPQGINQPQHF. The CDR3, as DNA: TGTGCCAGCAGCTTAGTACCACAGGGAATCAATCAGCCCCAGCATTTT.

This clonotype was detected a few times. At one end the junction does not follow the germline gene, possibly because of a read error. V usage is TRBV4-1 and J usage is TRBJ1-1; a weak D match, TRBD1 (6 bases). There are 15 residues in the CDR3. Germline V gives CDR1 MGHRA, CDR2 YSYEKL. In DNA, the CDR3 is TGTGCCAGCAGCAGGGCTGGGCAGGGGTACACTGAAGCTTTCTTT. Amino acids: CASSRAGQGYTEAFF.

CDR3 nucleotides: TGCAGCGTTGAAGATCCCGACTACGAGCAGTACTTC. As protein: CSVEDPDYEQYF. The J gene is TRBJ2-7, the V gene TRBV29-1; no clear D gene. Trimming removed 0 bases from V and 3 bases from J, with 6 bases in between. Germline lookup yields CDR1 SQVTM and CDR2 ANQGSEA. CDR3 length: 12 amino acids.

In its sample, this clonotype was seen many times. This sequence joins TRBV7-6 and TRBJ2-2; TRBD2 agrees at 10 bases. CDR3 length: 20 residues. Germline-derived CDR1 and CDR2 are SGHVS and FNYEAQ. The junction had 18 bases not matched to a gene; V was cut back by 3 bases and J by 5 bases. The CDR3 loop reads CASSFSPPFPSGGGTGELFF. CDR3 coding DNA: TGTGCCAGCAGCTTTAGTCCCCCGTTTCCTAGCGGGGGCGGGACCGGGGAGCTGTTTTTT.

The chain has TRBV11-2 and TRBJ1-4, with 8 bases lining up with TRBD1. CDR1 and CDR2 (germline): SGHAT, FQNNGV. The CDR3 sequence is 15 residues long. V was clipped by 5 bases and J by 5 bases; unmatched bases: 7. The CDR3 protein is CASSPMDRENEKLFF. CDR3 in DNA: TGTGCCAGCAGCCCGATGGACAGGGAGAATGAAAAACTGTTTTTT.

A few counts support this clonotype. The rearrangement uses TRBV7-9 and TRBJ2-2; D may match TRBD1 or TRBD2 (5 bases each). CDR3 length: 16 amino acids. V shed 4 bases and J shed 0 bases, with 12 bases lying between them. The germline gives CDR1 SEHNR, CDR2 FQNEAQ (reference sequence). This CDR3 is CASSWDGNPNTGELFF. CDR3 DNA sequence: TGTGCCAGCAGCTGGGACGGAAATCCGAACACCGGGGAGCTGTTTTTT.

This clonotype was found many times. V usage is TRBV10-3 and J usage is TRBJ1-5; tentatively, D is TRBD1 (5 bases). The CDR3 sequence is 15 residues long. Deletions cut 0 bases from V and 3 bases from J, with 9 bases between. The V gene's germline CDR1 is ENHRY and CDR2 SYGVKD. In DNA form, the CDR3 reads TGTGCCATCAGTGAGTCCGCAGGGAACAATCAGCCCCAGCATTTT. This encodes CAISESAGNNQPQHF.

This clonotype was found a few times. V and J are TRBV7-9 and TRBJ2-2; TRBD2 is a possible D gene (6 bases). The CDR3 has 19 residues. Germline V CDR1 and CDR2: SEHNR, FQNEAQ (reference sequence). Trimming removed 6 bases at V and 5 bases at J, with 28 bases between. The CDR3 region is CASRYDRLVSSSVTGELFF. CDR3 nucleotide sequence: TGTGCCAGCAGATACGATCGACTAGTTTCCTCGTCGGTGACCGGGGAGCTGTTTTTT.

In this sample, this clonotype turned up many times. The chain employs TRBV7-9 and TRBJ2-2; D remains ambiguous. The germline V gene encodes CDR1 SEHNR and CDR2 FQNEAQ (reference sequence). The CDR3 has 13 residues. V shed 0 bases and J shed 6 bases, with 5 bases lying between them. The CDR3 bases are TGTGCCAGCAGCTTAGCTTCTTCCGGGGAGCTGTTTTTT. As protein: CASSLASSGELFF.

This clonotype appeared a few times. The J gene is TRBJ1-6, the V gene TRBV2, with D uncertain. Per germline, CDR1 SNHLY and CDR2 FYNNEI. The V end lost 9 bases, the J end lost 10 bases, and 7 bases lay between the germline ends. The CDR3 runs 10 residues. The CDR3 protein is CASGGSPLHF. The CDR3 nucleotides are TGTGCCAGTGGTGGATCACCCCTCCACTTT. The whole variable domain, filled in from reference TRBV2 and TRBJ1-6, reads EPEVTQTPSHQVTQMGQEVILRCVPISNHLYFYWYRQILGQKVEFLVSFYNNEISEKSEIFDDQFSVERPDGSNFTLKIRSTKLEDSAMYFCASGGSPLHFGNGTRLTVT.

This clonotype was observed a few times. V is TRBV5-1 and J is TRBJ2-6; D remains unclear. Germline CDR1 reads SGHRS; CDR2 reads YFSETQ. The ends were cut back, 3 bases at V and 1 base at J, with 11 bases in the middle. The CDR3 contains 16 residues. The CDR3 loop is CASSSLLLSGANVLTF. The CDR3 region has the DNA TGCGCCAGCAGCTCCCTCCTCTTATCTGGGGCCAACGTCCTGACTTTC.

At least ten counts were recorded for this clonotype. CDR3 in DNA: TGTGCCAGCAGGGATGGGACAGCGGGGGATGAGCAGTTCTTC. Translating it yields CASRDGTAGDEQFF. This chain links TRBV7-9 with TRBJ2-1, with TRBD2 as a possible D gene (8 bases). The CDR3 extends over 14 amino acids. CDR1 and CDR2 (germline): SEHNR, FQNEAQ (reference sequence). The germline V and J ends were trimmed by 6 bases and 8 bases, with 17 bases remaining between them.

This clonotype was recorded a few times. This chain connects TRBV10-2 to TRBJ2-7, with D tentatively TRBD2 (6 bases). Trimming pared 3 bases from V and 1 base from J, leaving 13 bases between. The CDR3 sequence is 15 residues long. In germline, CDR1 is WSHSY, CDR2 SAAADI. The CDR3 loop reads CASSEWTISSYEQYF. In nucleotides, the CDR3 is TGCGCCAGCAGTGAATGGACTATCTCTTCCTACGAGCAGTACTTC.

In this sample, this clonotype turned up many times. The CDR3 DNA follows: TGTGCCAGCAGGATTCGAGCCAGTCCGAACACTGAAGCTTTCTTT. It specifies CASRIRASPNTEAFF. The gene calls are TRBV6-1 and TRBJ1-1; no reliable D call. Germline V gene sequence: CDR1 MNHNS, CDR2 SASEGT. V shed 6 bases and J shed 1 base, with 15 bases lying between them. The CDR3 spans 15 residues.

In its sample, this clonotype was seen many times. In nucleotides, the CDR3 is TGTGCCAGCAGAACCGCCGAGGGCGGGGGCGGGACCCAGTACTTC. This sequence encodes CASRTAEGGGGTQYF. The genes are TRBV28 and TRBJ2-5; tentatively, D is TRBD2 (7 bases). Trimming cost V 6 bases and J 7 bases, with 21 bases left between them. This CDR3 contains 15 residues. Germline V lookup: CDR1 MDHEN, CDR2 SYDVKM.

This clonotype was seen more than once but under ten times. The chain uses TRBV6-8 and TRBJ2-5, with TRBD1 as a possible D gene (6 bases). The CDR3 loop spans 12 amino acids. In germline, CDR1 is MNHGY, CDR2 SAAAGT. V was cut by 6 bases and J by 3 bases, with 8 bases left in between. DNA for the CDR3: TGTGCCAGCAGACAGGGAGAAGAGACCCAGTACTTC. Its translation is CASRQGEETQYF.

This clonotype was picked up a small number of times. This rearrangement joins TRBV7-9 to TRBJ2-5, with TRBD2 identical over 15 bases. The CDR3 runs to 18 residues. Trimming removed 5 bases from V and 2 bases from J; junction bases left unmatched: 9. Germline-derived CDR1 and CDR2 are SEHNR and FQNEAQ (reference sequence). This chain's CDR3 is CASSETGTSGGPQETQYF. DNA of the CDR3: TGTGCCAGCAGCGAAACCGGGACTAGCGGGGGGCCGCAAGAGACCCAGTACTTC.

This clonotype was detected many times. This chain links TRBV7-8 with TRBJ1-2; D ambiguous. CDR3 length: 14 residues. V was shortened by 5 bases and J by 6 bases, with 16 bases between the two germline ends. From germline, CDR1 is SGHVS and CDR2 FQNEAQ. This chain's CDR3 is CASSPTGTADGYTF. Here the CDR3 DNA reads TGTGCCAGCAGCCCCACGGGCACTGCGGATGGCTACACCTTC.

About this clonotype: A much larger clone sits a single nucleotide away, making a read error possible. The chain is built from TRBV7-8 and TRBJ2-7, with D possibly matching TRBD1 (5 bases). Germline CDR1 and CDR2: SGHVS and FQNEAQ. The CDR3 length is 13 residues. The CDR3 is CAGSPDTSYEQYF. The CDR3 DNA reads TGTGCCGGCAGCCCGGACACGTCCTACGAGCAGTACTTC.